This TCR beta chain appears in the sequencing data of a study of blood T cell repertoires in COVID-19. Here immunoSEQ multiplex PCR was the method, and the copy in TCRdb shows in-frame clones only, minus some. The data show tens of thousands of clones, around 93% seen once. Trimming pared 3 bases from V and 5 bases from J, leaving 17 bases between. The germline V gene has CDR1 MNHEY and CDR2 SMNVEV (reference sequence). The CDR3 covers 15 residues. This sequence originates from a human donor with active COVID-19. The donor label of this sample is uncertain. The specimen was peripheral blood. The chain recombines TRBV27 with TRBJ2-7; D is possibly TRBD1 (5 bases). This chain's CDR3 is CASSLTARQSDEQYF. DNA for the CDR3: TGTGCCAGCAGTTTGACAGCCAGGCAAAGTGACGAGCAGTACTTC.